Sequencing of this T cell receptor (beta chain) was carried out in a study of beta chain features in type 1 diabetes. Study-wide results and limits: Moderately but significantly shorter TCRB CDR3s were found in Type 1 diabetes patients in all four CD4+ subsets.

Comment on this clone: Its antigen is still unknown.

What was sequenced were expressed TCRB transcripts, since all of the isolated RNA had been reverse transcribed. Produced via immunoSEQ multiplex PCR; TCRdb's table is partial and in-frame only. Seen here are 150,000 to 200,000 clones, about 8.1% observed once, and the top ten hold 0.54%. Germline V gene data show CDR1 as MNHNS and CDR2 as SASEGT. The CDR3 has 13 residues. The V and J ends lost 3 bases and 5 bases respectively, with 7 bases between them. This TCR was recovered from a young woman with type 1 diabetes. Sequenced material: central memory CD4+ T cells from blood. This sequence joins TRBV6-1 and TRBJ2-2; D remains unclear. CDR3 bases: TGTGCCAGCAGTGATTCGAGGACCGGGGAGCTGTTTTTT. The encoded protein is CASSDSRTGELFF.